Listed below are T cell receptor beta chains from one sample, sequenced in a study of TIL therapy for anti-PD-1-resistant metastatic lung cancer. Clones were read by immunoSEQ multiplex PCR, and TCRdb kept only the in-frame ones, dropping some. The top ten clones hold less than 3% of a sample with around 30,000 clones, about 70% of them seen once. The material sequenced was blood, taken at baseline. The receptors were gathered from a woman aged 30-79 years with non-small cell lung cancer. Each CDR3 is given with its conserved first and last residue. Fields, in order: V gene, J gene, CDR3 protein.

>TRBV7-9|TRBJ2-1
CASTTHNEQFF
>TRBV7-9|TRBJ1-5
CASSPTGDSNQPQHF
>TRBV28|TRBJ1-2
CASGAGIMYGYTF
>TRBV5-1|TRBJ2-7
CASSLSPTGQATYEQYF
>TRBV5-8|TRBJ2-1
CASSSTSGVYDEQFF
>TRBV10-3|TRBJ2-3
CAISESGESITDTQYF
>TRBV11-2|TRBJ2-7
CASSDREGWEGSYEQYF
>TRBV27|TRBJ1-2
CASSPSDGGRGYGYTF
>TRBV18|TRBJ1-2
CASSPDSAYGYTF
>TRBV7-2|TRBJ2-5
CASSLSVSAKETQYF
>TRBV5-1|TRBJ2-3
CASSLDQSTDTQYF
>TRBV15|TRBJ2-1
CATSRDQTYEQFF
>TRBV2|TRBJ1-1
CASSDSMNTEAFF
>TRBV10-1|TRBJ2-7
CASSESGARLGEQYF
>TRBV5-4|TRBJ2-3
CATAEQGTDTQYF
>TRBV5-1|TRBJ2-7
CASTEPSIAEQYF
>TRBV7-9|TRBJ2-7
CASSLALTGNEQYF
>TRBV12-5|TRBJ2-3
CASGRFFETGRSDTQYF
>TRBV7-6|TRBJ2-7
CASRRQDSQSSEQYF
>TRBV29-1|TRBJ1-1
CSVEDGETGQFLNTEAFF
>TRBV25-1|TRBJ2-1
CASSEPTEREGMVF
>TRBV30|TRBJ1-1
CAWRLRGEVAEAFF
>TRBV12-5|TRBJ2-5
CASARDQETQYF
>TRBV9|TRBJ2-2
CASSTRTSGTGELFF
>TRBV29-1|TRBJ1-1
CSGMIDTEAFF
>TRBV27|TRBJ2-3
CASSPLDFTDTQYF
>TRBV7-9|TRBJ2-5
CASSLVSGQETQYF
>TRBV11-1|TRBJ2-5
CASSLQQPQETQYF
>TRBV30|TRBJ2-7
CAWSEIGAEQYF
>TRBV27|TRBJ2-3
CASSPRWESGGGTDTQYF
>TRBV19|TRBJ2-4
CASSISLREGNIQYF
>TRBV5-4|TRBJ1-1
CASSPSQPANTEAFF
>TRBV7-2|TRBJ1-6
CASSLAGGDNSPLHF
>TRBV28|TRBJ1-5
CASSLETIPQPQHF
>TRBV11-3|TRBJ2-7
CASSLGREPYEQYF
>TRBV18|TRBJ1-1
CASSPPSHRGEAFF
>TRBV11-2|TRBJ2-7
CASSLAPRPQYEQYF
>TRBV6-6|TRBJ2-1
CASRGLAGGPNDEQFF
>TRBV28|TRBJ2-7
CASRPSGTGSYEQYF
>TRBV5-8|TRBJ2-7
CASSPRSIAYEQYF
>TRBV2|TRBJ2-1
CASSETSGPYNEQFF
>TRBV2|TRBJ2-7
CASSVDPTYEQYF